This T cell receptor (beta chain) was retrieved from a study of blood T cell repertoires in COVID-19. Repertoires were generated with immunoSEQ multiplex PCR, while TCRdb's copy carries only in-frame clones and drops some. The sample lists 160,000 or so clones; 65% to 90% were seen once. Trimming took 5 bases from V and 2 from J; bases not matched to a gene: 5. Germline V gene lookup returns CDR1 SEHNR and CDR2 FQNEAQ (reference sequence). This CDR3 contains 14 residues. The material sequenced was peripheral blood. V is TRBV7-9 and J is TRBJ2-7; 8 bases are a match to TRBD2. The receptor's source is a human donor in a cohort sampled during active COVID-19. CDR3 sequence: CASSRTSPPYEQYF. In DNA, the CDR3 is TGTGCCAGCAGCAGGACTAGCCCCCCCTACGAGCAGTACTTC. Drawing the rest from reference TRBV7-9 and TRBJ2-7, the complete variable domain is DTGVSQNPRHKITKRGQNVTFRCDPISEHNRLYWYRQTLGQGPEFLTYFQNEAQLEKSRLLSDRFSAERPKGSFSTLEIQRTEQGDSAMYLCASSRTSPPYEQYFGPGTRLTVT.